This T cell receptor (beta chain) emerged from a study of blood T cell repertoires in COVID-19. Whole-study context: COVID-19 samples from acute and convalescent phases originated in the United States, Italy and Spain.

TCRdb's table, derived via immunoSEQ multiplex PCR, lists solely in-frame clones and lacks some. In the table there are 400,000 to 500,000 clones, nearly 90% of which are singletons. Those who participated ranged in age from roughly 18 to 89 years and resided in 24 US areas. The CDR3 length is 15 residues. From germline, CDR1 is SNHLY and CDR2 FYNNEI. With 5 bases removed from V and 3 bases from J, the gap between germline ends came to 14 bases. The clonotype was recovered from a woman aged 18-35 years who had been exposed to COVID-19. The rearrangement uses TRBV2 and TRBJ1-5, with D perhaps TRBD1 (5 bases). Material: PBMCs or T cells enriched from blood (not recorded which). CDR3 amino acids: CASSFDSQPNQPQHF. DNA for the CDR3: TGTGCCAGCAGTTTCGACAGTCAACCCAATCAGCCCCAGCATTTT.